A selection of T cell receptor beta chains follows, all from one sample in a study of control samples from healthy donors and cancer patients. The data were produced by immunoSEQ multiplex PCR, yet TCRdb's version contains in-frame clones alone and is incomplete. The profile shows about 80,000 clones, more than 65% of them singletons. The sample was PBMCs. The source of these receptors is a man between 60 and 70 years old with head and neck cancer. Both conserved end residues are part of each CDR3. D genes are given only for firm matches. Size is omitted from some rows. Given values are once, few, many or a class for expanded clones.

abundance: .
v_gene: TRBV19
d_gene: .
j_gene: TRBJ1-4
CDR3nt: TGTGCCAGTAGTATTGGAGCCAGCAACCATGAAAAACTGTTTTTT
CDR3aa: CASSIGASNHEKLFF

abundance: .
v_gene: TRBV6-5
d_gene: TRBD2
j_gene: TRBJ2-1
CDR3nt: TGTGCCAGCAGTTATCGGGTCCTAGCGGTTTACAATGAGCAGTTCTTC
CDR3aa: CASSYRVLAVYNEQFF

abundance: once
v_gene: TRBV6-1
d_gene: .
j_gene: TRBJ1-1
CDR3nt: TGTGCCAGCAGTGAATATGGACCGAACACTGAAGCTTTCTTT
CDR3aa: CASSEYGPNTEAFF

abundance: .
v_gene: TRBV7-2
d_gene: .
j_gene: TRBJ2-3
CDR3nt: TGTGCCAGCAGCCTGGTGAACCCAAGGGCTCGGGTCCGAACAGATACGCAGTATTTT
CDR3aa: CASSLVNPRARVRTDTQYF

abundance: once
v_gene: TRBV4-1
d_gene: .
j_gene: TRBJ2-5
CDR3nt: TGCGCCAGCAGATCGATGTCCTGGCGGAGTGAGACCCAGTACTTC
CDR3aa: CASRSMSWRSETQYF

abundance: .
v_gene: TRBV3-1/TRBV3-2
d_gene: TRBD2
j_gene: TRBJ2-1
CDR3nt: TGTGCCAGCAGCCGAAAACTGGCTAGCGGGAGGAATGAGCAGTTCTTC
CDR3aa: CASSRKLASGRNEQFF

abundance: .
v_gene: TRBV3-1/TRBV3-2
d_gene: .
j_gene: TRBJ2-7
CDR3nt: TGTGCCAGCAGCCAAGGGGGCGAATACGAGCAGTACTTC
CDR3aa: CASSQGGEYEQYF

abundance: .
v_gene: TRBV10-3
d_gene: TRBD2
j_gene: TRBJ2-2
CDR3nt: TGTGCCATCAAGCTAGCGGAGGACACCGGGGAGCTGTTTTTT
CDR3aa: CAIKLAEDTGELFF

abundance: few
v_gene: TRBV5-1
d_gene: TRBD1
j_gene: TRBJ1-2
CDR3nt: TGCGCCAGCAGCCCCCGGACAGGGGGTTTCTATGGCTACACCTTC
CDR3aa: CASSPRTGGFYGYTF

abundance: .
v_gene: TRBV7-6
d_gene: TRBD1
j_gene: TRBJ1-2
CDR3nt: TGTGCCAGCAGCTTAGGACCACAGGGGGACATTGGCTACACCTTC
CDR3aa: CASSLGPQGDIGYTF

abundance: once
v_gene: TRBV3-1/TRBV3-2
d_gene: .
j_gene: TRBJ2-1
CDR3nt: TGTGCCAGCAGCCGACTTAGCGATGAGCAGTTCTTC
CDR3aa: CASSRLSDEQFF

abundance: .
v_gene: TRBV19
d_gene: .
j_gene: TRBJ2-1
CDR3nt: TGTGCCAGTAGTATAGACAGGGGTGTTGCCAATGAGCAGTTCTTC
CDR3aa: CASSIDRGVANEQFF

abundance: .
v_gene: TRBV28
d_gene: TRBD2
j_gene: TRBJ2-3
CDR3nt: TGTGCCAGCAGTGGTCGGGAGGGAGGGGATACGCAGTATTTT
CDR3aa: CASSGREGGDTQYF

abundance: .
v_gene: TRBV3-1/TRBV3-2
d_gene: .
j_gene: TRBJ2-7
CDR3nt: TGTGCCAGCAGCCAAGGACCGGGTGAGCAGTACTTC
CDR3aa: CASSQGPGEQYF

abundance: .
v_gene: TRBV7-9
d_gene: .
j_gene: TRBJ1-1
CDR3nt: TGTGCCAGCAGCTCGATAGGGGACTTTGAAGCTTTCTTT
CDR3aa: CASSSIGDFEAFF

abundance: few
v_gene: TRBV5-8
d_gene: .
j_gene: TRBJ1-1
CDR3nt: TGTGCCAGCAGCTTTCATGGGGCCTCCACTGAAGCTTTCTTT
CDR3aa: CASSFHGASTEAFF

abundance: .
v_gene: TRBV5-1
d_gene: TRBD1
j_gene: TRBJ1-2
CDR3nt: TGCGCCAGCAGCACACCGGGACAGGGGGACTATGGCTACACCTTC
CDR3aa: CASSTPGQGDYGYTF

abundance: once
v_gene: TRBV5-6
d_gene: .
j_gene: TRBJ1-2
CDR3nt: TGTGCCAGCAGCTTGCAGGACCGCTATGGCTACACCTTC
CDR3aa: CASSLQDRYGYTF

abundance: .
v_gene: TRBV4-1
d_gene: .
j_gene: TRBJ2-7
CDR3nt: TGCGCCAGCAGCCCGATACAGGGTATCACCTACGAGCAGTACTTC
CDR3aa: CASSPIQGITYEQYF

abundance: .
v_gene: TRBV18
d_gene: .
j_gene: TRBJ2-2
CDR3nt: TGTGCCAGCTCACCCGAGGACACTGCGAACACCGGGGAGCTGTTTTTT
CDR3aa: CASSPEDTANTGELFF

abundance: .
v_gene: TRBV28
d_gene: .
j_gene: TRBJ1-2
CDR3nt: TGTGCCAGCAGTTCCTACAGAAACTATGGCTACACCTTC
CDR3aa: CASSSYRNYGYTF

abundance: .
v_gene: TRBV10-1
d_gene: TRBD2
j_gene: TRBJ2-3
CDR3nt: TGCGCCAGCAGTGACGGATTGACTAGCTATAATAAGTATTTT
CDR3aa: CASSDGLTSYNKYF

abundance: .
v_gene: TRBV5-6
d_gene: .
j_gene: TRBJ1-5
CDR3nt: TGTGCCAGCAGCTTGAAGGGACTTAGCAATCAGCCCCAGCATTTT
CDR3aa: CASSLKGLSNQPQHF

abundance: .
v_gene: TRBV7-8
d_gene: TRBD2
j_gene: TRBJ2-1
CDR3nt: TGTGCCAGCAGCTTACGGCGACTAGCGGGAGACGAGCAGTTCTTC
CDR3aa: CASSLRRLAGDEQFF

abundance: .
v_gene: TRBV4-2
d_gene: .
j_gene: TRBJ2-3
CDR3nt: TGTGCCAGCAGCCAAGCTGGGGTCGGCGGGAGCACAGATACGCAGTATTTT
CDR3aa: CASSQAGVGGSTDTQYF

abundance: .
v_gene: TRBV5-1
d_gene: .
j_gene: TRBJ1-2
CDR3nt: TGCGCCACTCGGACTTCAGCCTATGGCTACACCTTC
CDR3aa: CATRTSAYGYTF

abundance: .
v_gene: TRBV3-1/TRBV3-2
d_gene: .
j_gene: TRBJ1-6
CDR3nt: TGTGCCAGCAGCCAATTTTCAGGGGCCAATTCACCCCTCCACTTT
CDR3aa: CASSQFSGANSPLHF

abundance: .
v_gene: TRBV9
d_gene: .
j_gene: TRBJ2-2
CDR3nt: TGTGCCAGCAGCCTAGGGGGGACCGGGGAGCTGTTTTTT
CDR3aa: CASSLGGTGELFF

abundance: once
v_gene: TRBV7-2
d_gene: .
j_gene: TRBJ2-7
CDR3nt: TGTGCCAGCAGCTTTTCTAGCGCAGAGCAGTACTTC
CDR3aa: CASSFSSAEQYF

abundance: .
v_gene: TRBV4-1
d_gene: .
j_gene: TRBJ2-7
CDR3nt: TGCGCCAGCAGCCAGTCCTCCACCCGGGCTGGGCGGGAGCAGTACTTC
CDR3aa: CASSQSSTRAGREQYF

abundance: .
v_gene: TRBV10-3
d_gene: TRBD1
j_gene: TRBJ1-3
CDR3nt: TGTGCCATCAGTCCCGGGACAGGGAGAAGCTCTGGAAACACCATATATTTT
CDR3aa: CAISPGTGRSSGNTIYF

abundance: few
v_gene: TRBV14
d_gene: TRBD1
j_gene: TRBJ1-2
CDR3nt: TGTGCCAGCAGCCCACAGGGGGCGACTGGCTACACCTTC
CDR3aa: CASSPQGATGYTF

abundance: .
v_gene: TRBV6-5
d_gene: .
j_gene: TRBJ1-5
CDR3nt: TGTGCCAGCAGTTACGGTAGCAATCAGCCCCAGCATTTT
CDR3aa: CASSYGSNQPQHF

abundance: .
v_gene: TRBV6-5
d_gene: TRBD2
j_gene: TRBJ2-5
CDR3nt: TGTGCCAGCAGCGGACTAGTCGGGGAGACCCAGTACTTC
CDR3aa: CASSGLVGETQYF

abundance: .
v_gene: TRBV5-4
d_gene: TRBD2
j_gene: TRBJ2-3
CDR3nt: TGTGCCAGCAGCCCCCCCCCGGGAGGGCCAGATACGCAGTATTTT
CDR3aa: CASSPPPGGPDTQYF

abundance: once
v_gene: TRBV19
d_gene: TRBD2
j_gene: TRBJ2-5
CDR3nt: TGTGCCAGTAGTATACTAGCGGGAGGTCAAGAGACCCAGTACTTC
CDR3aa: CASSILAGGQETQYF

abundance: .
v_gene: TRBV9
d_gene: .
j_gene: TRBJ2-7
CDR3nt: TGTGCCAGCAGCCCCTCCCGGGTTAGGACGGACGAGCAGTACTTC
CDR3aa: CASSPSRVRTDEQYF

abundance: .
v_gene: TRBV7-9
d_gene: .
j_gene: TRBJ2-1
CDR3nt: TGTGCCAGCAGCCAAACTGGGACCTACAATGAGCAGTTCTTC
CDR3aa: CASSQTGTYNEQFF

abundance: many
v_gene: TRBV7-2
d_gene: .
j_gene: TRBJ1-3
CDR3nt: TGTGCCAGCAGCAACAGAGTAGGGGTCCTAGGAAACACCATATATTTT
CDR3aa: CASSNRVGVLGNTIYF

abundance: .
v_gene: TRBV5-4
d_gene: .
j_gene: TRBJ1-6
CDR3nt: TGTGCCAGCAGCCCGGGTGGGAGCTCCTATAATTCACCCCTCCACTTT
CDR3aa: CASSPGGSSYNSPLHF

abundance: .
v_gene: TRBV5-4
d_gene: TRBD2
j_gene: TRBJ2-7
CDR3nt: TGTGCCAGCAGCGGTTATAGCGGGAGGCTCGAGCAGTACTTC
CDR3aa: CASSGYSGRLEQYF

abundance: .
v_gene: TRBV28
d_gene: .
j_gene: TRBJ2-7
CDR3nt: TGTGCCAGCAGTTTTGTTTCTGATTCCTACGAGCAGTACTTC
CDR3aa: CASSFVSDSYEQYF

abundance: few
v_gene: TRBV27
d_gene: TRBD2
j_gene: TRBJ2-7
CDR3nt: TGTGCCACGGGACCCCTAGCGGGACCCTACGAGCAGTACTTC
CDR3aa: CATGPLAGPYEQYF

abundance: .
v_gene: TRBV6-5
d_gene: .
j_gene: TRBJ2-6
CDR3nt: TGTGCCAGCAAGTTGGACTCTGGGGCCAACGTCCTGACTTTC
CDR3aa: CASKLDSGANVLTF

abundance: once
v_gene: TRBV6-6
d_gene: .
j_gene: TRBJ1-4
CDR3nt: TGTGCCAGCATGACATCAACTAATGAAAAACTGTTTTTT
CDR3aa: CASMTSTNEKLFF

abundance: .
v_gene: TRBV6-5
d_gene: .
j_gene: TRBJ1-4
CDR3nt: TGTGCCAGCAGTTACGGGAGGAGGAATGAAAAACTGTTTTTT
CDR3aa: CASSYGRRNEKLFF

abundance: .
v_gene: TRBV28
d_gene: .
j_gene: TRBJ2-1
CDR3nt: TGTGCCAGCAGAAATGAGCAGTTCTTC
CDR3aa: CASRNEQFF

abundance: .
v_gene: TRBV20-1
d_gene: TRBD2
j_gene: TRBJ2-1
CDR3nt: TGCAGTGCTAGTGGGTTCCTAGCCTCCCCGGGGGGGGAGCAGTTCTTC
CDR3aa: CSASGFLASPGGEQFF

abundance: .
v_gene: TRBV11-3
d_gene: .
j_gene: TRBJ2-7
CDR3nt: TGTGCCAGCAGCTTAGTGGGTTCCTACGAGCAGTACTTC
CDR3aa: CASSLVGSYEQYF